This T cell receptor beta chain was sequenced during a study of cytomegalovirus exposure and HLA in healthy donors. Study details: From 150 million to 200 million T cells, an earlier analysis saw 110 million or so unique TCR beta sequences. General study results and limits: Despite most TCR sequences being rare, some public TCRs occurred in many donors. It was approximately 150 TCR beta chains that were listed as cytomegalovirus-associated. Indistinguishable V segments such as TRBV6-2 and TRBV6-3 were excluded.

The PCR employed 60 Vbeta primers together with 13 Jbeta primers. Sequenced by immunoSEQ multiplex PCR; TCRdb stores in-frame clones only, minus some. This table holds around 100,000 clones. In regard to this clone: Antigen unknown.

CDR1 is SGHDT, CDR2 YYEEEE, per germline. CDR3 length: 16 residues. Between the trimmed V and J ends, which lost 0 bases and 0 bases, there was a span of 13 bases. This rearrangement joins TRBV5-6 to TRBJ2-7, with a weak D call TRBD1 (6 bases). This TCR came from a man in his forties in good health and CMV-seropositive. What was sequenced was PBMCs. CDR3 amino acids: CASSLGGLGSSYEQYF. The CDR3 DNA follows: TGTGCCAGCAGCTTGGGGGGGCTAGGGAGCTCCTACGAGCAGTACTTC.